Presented here are 23 T cell receptor beta chains from one specimen sequenced in a study of shared clonotypes between healthy human individuals. The method was immunoSEQ multiplex PCR; TCRdb's version includes in-frame clones alone and lacks a portion of them. Seen here are some 2.1 million clones, roughly 93% observed once, and the top ten hold around 1.7%. In the naive CD8 group, cells lacked CD45RO and were positively selected for CCR7, so terminally differentiated effector memory CD45RA+ cells were left out. The sequencing input was naive CD8+ T cells from PBMCs. All receptors derive from a man in his late teens or twenties in good health. Some clones in this sample may be carry-over from other donors' samples.

The chain links TRBV19 to TRBJ2-7; maybe TRBD1 (5 bases). The V gene lost 5 bases and the J gene lost 1 base, with 9 bases spanning the gap. The CDR3 is made up of 13 amino acids. Per germline, CDR1 LNHDA and CDR2 SQIVND (reference sequence). The CDR3 nucleotides read TGTGCCAGTAGTGTCAGACAGTCCTACGAGCAGTACTTC. Translation: CASSVRQSYEQYF.

The chain employs TRBV19 and TRBJ2-7; D is possibly TRBD2 (6 bases). Trimming left V 4 bases short and J 0 bases short, with 13 bases between. Germline V lookup: CDR1 LNHDA, CDR2 SQIVND (reference sequence). This CDR3 spans 15 amino acids. CDR3 sequence: CASSKEASASYEQYF. The CDR3 DNA reads TGTGCCAGTAGTAAGGAGGCTAGCGCCTCCTACGAGCAGTACTTC.

The chain joins TRBV9 to TRBJ1-2, with no clear D. V lost 0 bases to trimming and J lost 4 bases, with 13 bases between them. CDR3 length equals 15 residues. Germline lookup yields CDR1 SGDLS and CDR2 YYNGEE. The CDR3 DNA reads as TGTGCCAGCAGCGTAGCGACGGATTTCTTCTATGGCTACACCTTC. Translation gives CASSVATDFFYGYTF.

V is TRBV11-3 and J is TRBJ2-2, with 13 positions matching TRBD2. There are 16 residues in the CDR3. The junction had 8 bases not matched to a gene; V was cut back by 5 bases and J by 8 bases. Looked up from germline, CDR1 is SGHNT and CDR2 is YENEEA. The CDR3 nucleotides are TGTGCCAGCAGCCCCGGACTAGCGGGAGTTGCAGGGGAGCTGTTTTTT. Translating it yields CASSPGLAGVAGELFF.

The rearrangement uses TRBV28 and TRBJ2-1; maybe TRBD2 (5 bases). The V gene's germline CDR1 is MDHEN and CDR2 SYDVKM. The V and J ends lost 3 bases and 4 bases respectively, with 13 bases between them. This CDR3 region has 15 residues. The CDR3 reads CASSFLSGNYNEQFF. Here the CDR3 DNA reads TGTGCCAGCAGTTTTCTGAGCGGTAATTACAATGAGCAGTTCTTC.

The genes are TRBV5-4 and TRBJ2-1; TRBD2 aligns across 7 bases. This CDR3 is 15 amino acids long. CDR1 and CDR2 (germline): SGHNT, YYREEE (reference sequence). J lost 12 bases, V lost 1 base, and 13 bases had no gene match. The CDR3 reads CASSLRAGYRSGQFF. CDR3 coding DNA: TGTGCCAGCAGCTTGCGAGCGGGGTATCGGTCCGGGCAGTTCTTC.

This clone was detected only a few times. The chain links TRBV6-1 to TRBJ2-7, with 12 bases fitting TRBD2. CDR1 and CDR2 from the germline V gene are MNHNS and SASEGT. The V gene end was trimmed by 2 bases and the J gene end by 7 bases; junction bases not matched to a gene: 6. This CDR3 contains 15 residues. DNA for the CDR3: TGTGCCAGCAGTGAAAGGACTAGCGGGAATAGAGAGCAGTACTTC. Translated: CASSERTSGNREQYF.

The gene calls are TRBV19 and TRBJ1-2; TRBD1 aligns across 9 bases. CDR3 length: 16 amino acids. The V segment lost 7 bases and the J segment 4 bases; nucleotides outside the gene matches: 13. The V gene's germline CDR1 is LNHDA and CDR2 SQIVND (reference sequence). CDR3 residues: CASTMNPTGGAYGYTF. DNA of the CDR3: TGTGCCAGTACCATGAACCCGACAGGGGGAGCCTATGGCTACACCTTC.

The gene calls are TRBV7-7 and TRBJ2-1; 8 nucleotides match TRBD2. Germline lookup yields CDR1 SSHAT and CDR2 FNYEAQ (reference sequence). J gave up 8 bases and V 5 bases, and 5 bases lay outside the gene matches. The CDR3 spans 13 residues. DNA for the CDR3: TGTGCCAGCAGCCCGGGACTAGGATATGAGCAGTTCTTC. It encodes CASSPGLGYEQFF.

In its sample, this clone was seen a few times. This chain connects TRBV27 to TRBJ2-2; TRBD2 matches at 7 bases. The ends lost 8 bases at V and 2 bases at J; junction bases unmatched: 11. Germline lookup yields CDR1 MNHEY and CDR2 SMNVEV (reference sequence). The CDR3 loop spans 16 amino acids. The CDR3 sequence: CASGGRVAPNTGELFF. CDR3 sequence (DNA): TGTGCCAGCGGGGGGAGGGTGGCACCTAACACCGGGGAGCTGTTTTTT.

The chain uses TRBV6-5 and TRBJ1-2; the D gene is possibly TRBD1 (5 bases). CDR1 and CDR2 (germline): MNHEY, SVGAGI. Between the trimmed V and J ends, which lost 8 bases and 7 bases, there was a span of 17 bases. The CDR3 runs to 13 residues. The CDR3 DNA reads as TGTGCCAGCGGAATCAGGGACTGGATTGGCTACACCTTC. Translating it yields CASGIRDWIGYTF.

The chain couples TRBV28 to TRBJ2-3, with D perhaps matching TRBD1 (6 bases). From germline, CDR1 is MDHEN and CDR2 SYDVKM. V dropped 3 bases and J dropped 6 bases, with 16 bases sitting between them. The CDR3 runs 15 residues. The CDR3 DNA reads as TGTGCCAGCAGTTTCATGGACAGTGGGGTGGATACGCAGTATTTT. Amino acids: CASSFMDSGVDTQYF.

The chain links TRBV4-3 to TRBJ2-7; TRBD2 might be the D (6 bases). Germline values: CDR1 LGHNA, CDR2 YSLEER. The ends were cut back, 1 base at V and 4 bases at J, with 17 bases in the middle. This CDR3 has 16 residues. The CDR3 nucleotides are TGCGCCAGCAGCCAAGGCTGGCGGGAACTATTGTACGAGCAGTACTTC. Its protein is CASSQGWRELLYEQYF.

The chain has TRBV6-1 and TRBJ2-7; D is perhaps TRBD1 (6 bases). V was pared by 0 bases and J by 2 bases, with 11 bases between. The length of the CDR3 is 15 residues. Germline V CDR1 and CDR2: MNHNS, SASEGT. This CDR3 is CASSEALQGTYEQYF. CDR3 DNA sequence: TGTGCCAGCAGTGAAGCTCTACAGGGTACCTACGAGCAGTACTTC.

Only one count was recorded for this clone. The chain combines TRBV6-6 with TRBJ2-3; no firm D call. CDR1 MNHNY and CDR2 SVGAGI come from the germline V gene (reference sequence). The CDR3 contains 13 residues. Between the trimmed V and J ends, which lost 7 bases and 5 bases, there was a span of 13 bases. The CDR3 spells CASNPYPGDTQYF. CDR3 nucleotide sequence: TGTGCCAGCAATCCGTACCCAGGAGATACGCAGTATTTT.

CDR3 protein: CASSQLASYEQYF. The CDR3 nucleotides are TGTGCCAGTAGTCAGCTAGCTTCCTACGAGCAGTACTTC. The chain joins TRBV19 to TRBJ2-7; D may be TRBD2 (5 bases). This CDR3 contains 13 residues. V lost 5 bases and J 1 base, leaving 9 bases between the germline ends. Germline V gene lookup returns CDR1 LNHDA and CDR2 SQIVND (reference sequence).

The chain carries TRBV28 and TRBJ1-1; no clear D gene. V lost 6 bases and J 1 base, leaving 9 bases between the germline ends. This CDR3 has 13 residues. Per germline, CDR1 MDHEN and CDR2 SYDVKM. CDR3 sequence: CASRGRENTEAFF. DNA of the CDR3: TGTGCCAGCAGAGGACGGGAGAACACTGAAGCTTTCTTT.

V is TRBV9 and J is TRBJ2-7; D remains unclear. CDR1 is SGDLS, CDR2 YYNGEE, per germline. Trimming left V 4 bases short and J 6 bases short, with 14 bases between. The CDR3 loop spans 13 amino acids. CDR3 in amino acids: CASSTRPTLEQYF. The DNA for the CDR3 is TGTGCCAGCAGCACCCGACCTACCCTCGAGCAGTACTTC.

The chain uses TRBV4-3 and TRBJ2-1; D gene ambiguous. CDR3 length: 15 amino acids. CDR1 and CDR2 (germline): LGHNA, YSLEER. V lost 8 bases and J 6 bases, leaving 20 bases between the germline ends. CDR3 in DNA: TGCGCCAGCTCGTGGGGTTTAGCCCTCTCCAATGAGCAGTTCTTC. Its protein is CASSWGLALSNEQFF.

The rearrangement links TRBV13 to TRBJ1-6; D possibly corresponds to TRBD1 (5 bases). Germline CDR1 reads PRHDT; CDR2 reads FYEKMQ (reference sequence). The length of the CDR3 is 15 residues. The germline V and J ends were trimmed by 5 bases and 8 bases, with 16 bases remaining between them. The CDR3 bases are TGTGCCAGCAGCCGCGGACACGGAACGGATTCACCCCTCCACTTT. Encoded protein: CASSRGHGTDSPLHF.

The chain is built from TRBV4-1 and TRBJ2-7; 12 bases fit TRBD2. Germline V gene sequence: CDR1 MGHRA, CDR2 YSYEKL. Trimming removed 3 bases from V and 3 bases from J; junction bases left unmatched: 9. The CDR3 has 17 amino acids. CDR3 in DNA: TGCGCCAGCAGCCAGGCCACGGGACTAGCGGGTGGCTACGAGCAGTACTTC. Residues: CASSQATGLAGGYEQYF.

The rearrangement uses TRBV9 and TRBJ2-1; 9 bases map to TRBD1. The CDR3 is made up of 16 amino acids. V lost 0 bases to trimming and J lost 7 bases; unmatched junction nucleotides: 8. Germline V gene data show CDR1 as SGDLS and CDR2 as YYNGEE. Here the CDR3 DNA reads TGTGCCAGCAGCGTAGGTTGGGCGGGGACAGGGAATGAGCAGTTCTTC. This sequence encodes CASSVGWAGTGNEQFF.

The CDR3 protein is CASSQAPVDSNQPQHF. DNA of the CDR3: TGCGCCAGCAGCCAAGCTCCAGTTGATAGCAATCAGCCCCAGCATTTT. This chain links TRBV4-3 with TRBJ1-5; D is uncertain. V lost 1 base to trimming and J lost 0 bases, with 10 bases between them. Germline V gene data show CDR1 as LGHNA and CDR2 as YSLEER. The CDR3 extends over 16 amino acids.